Sequencing of this T cell receptor beta chain was carried out in a study of blood T cell repertoires in COVID-19 (TCRdb year 2020). Some background on the complete study: Collaborator samples came from the United States, Italy and Spain and covered acute and convalescent phases of COVID-19. The prospective study material was composed of cDNA or gDNA derived from T cells, B-cell-depleted T cells, or PBMCs. Where available, HLA class I and class II types were obtained from metadata supplied by the sample provider rather than from assay-based typing. A freely available public database, intended as a resource for researchers studying the immune response to SARS-CoV-2, is where the repertoires were released. The samples were drawn from the first 160 participants of the ongoing ImmuneRACE study and from 1,254 subjects provided by 6 global collaborators. Deeply sampled blood TCRbeta repertoires from subjects exposed to, actively infected with, or recovered from COVID-19 were included in the dataset. Nearly every sample came with metadata listing a de-identified subject ID, COVID-19 status, age in years and sex. What the work shows at the level of the full study, not this receptor alone: The amount of clinical and demographic metadata varied by source and participant and was provided uncurated.

Trimming accounts for 5 bases at V and 3 bases at J, while the number of junction bases matched to no gene is 2. The CDR3 holds 14 amino acids from the cysteine to the phenylalanine. The sequence is cut down to CDR3 DNA, 42 bases in frame from base 1. CDR1 and CDR2 are read off the germline V gene (reference sequence) as SGHNT and YYREEE. This clone was seen a few times. What antigen it recognizes has not been identified. The sample holds no much larger clone one base away, and base qualities are not on file. In the same sample, other DNA sequences code for this CDR3. In the prospective study, participants were about 18 to 95 years old, resided in about two dozen geographic areas of the United States, and were enrolled through a virtual design. To assign participants to cohorts, the prospective study relied on clinical history that participants themselves reported in a screening survey and a study questionnaire. Recovered participants in ImmuneRACE Cohort 3 were defined as having two consecutive negative NP/OP PCR tests, clearance from a healthcare professional, or resolution of symptoms. In the prospective study, mobile phlebotomists collected whole blood, serum and a nasopharyngeal or oropharyngeal swab from each participant. Prospective study participants could optionally give additional blood draws and questionnaires over an approximately two-month period. Before DNA extraction, prospective study blood samples were shipped either frozen or at room temperature.

TCRbeta CDR3 regions were amplified from genomic DNA by means of the immunoSEQ Assay, a bias-controlled multiplex PCR. The authors' analysis ran thus. Within the assay, amplification of reference gene primers was used to estimate how many nucleated cells each sample contained. To quantify the absolute abundance of each unique TCRbeta CDR3 rearrangement, sequence reads were collapsed and filtered. Productive Simpson clonality was computed per sample as the square root of Simpson's diversity index over productive rearrangements. TCRdb obtained this table from immuneACCESS and retained in-frame rearrangements with V and J assigned. These tables miss some clones; where compared with another copy, unresolved V genes account for less than half of the shortfall, and the remainder is unexplained. V, J and clone size are taken as reported in that table, and D and trimming were inferred from the DNA itself. For this sample the table gives 220,000 or so clones, of which 84% were detected only once. The ten top clones hold 5.5% to 7.5% of the sample.

The chain was built from TRBV5-4 and TRBJ2-3, with 11 bases aligning to TRBD1. Sequencing was performed on PBMCs or T cells enriched from blood (not recorded which). The receptor's source is a woman aged 40 to 50 who had recovered from COVID-19. The DNA sequence follows: TGTGCCAGCAGGAGGGACAGGGGGACAGATACGCAGTATTTT. Its coded protein is CASRRDRGTDTQYF.